This T cell receptor beta chain was identified in a study of blood T cell repertoires in COVID-19. Study-wide background: There were acute and convalescent COVID-19 samples, and they came from the United States, Italy and Spain. Nucleic acid was either cDNA or gDNA, and it came from T cells, B-cell-depleted T cells, or PBMCs.

In the study's own analysis: By means of reference gene primer amplification, nucleated cell counts were estimated. Produced via immunoSEQ multiplex PCR; TCRdb's table is partial and in-frame only. The V and J calls and the clone size are those of that table, but D and trimming were determined from the DNA. The sample includes roughly 200,000 clones, 75% to 85% of them seen just once. The origin of this receptor is a human donor in a cohort sampled during active COVID-19. The sequenced material came from peripheral blood.

The CDR3 bases are TGTGCCAGCAGCTGGAGGGGGGGGGTTAGCAATCAGCCCCAGCATTTT. Amino acids: CASSWRGGVSNQPQHF. V gene TRBV5-4 combines with J gene TRBJ1-5; D perhaps matches TRBD1 (6 bases). Germline CDR1 and CDR2: SGHNT and YYREEE (reference sequence). V shed 3 bases and J shed 0 bases, with 13 bases lying between them. This CDR3 region has 16 residues.